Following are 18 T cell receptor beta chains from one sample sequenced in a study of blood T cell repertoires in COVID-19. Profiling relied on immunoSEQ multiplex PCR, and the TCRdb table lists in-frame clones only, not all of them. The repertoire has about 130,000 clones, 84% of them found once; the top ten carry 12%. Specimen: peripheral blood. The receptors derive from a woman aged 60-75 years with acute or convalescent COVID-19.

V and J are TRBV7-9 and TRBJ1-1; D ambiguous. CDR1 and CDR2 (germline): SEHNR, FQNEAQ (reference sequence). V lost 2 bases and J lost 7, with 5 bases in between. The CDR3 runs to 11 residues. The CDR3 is CASSLRSEAFF. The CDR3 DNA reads TGTGCCAGCAGCTTAAGGAGTGAAGCTTTCTTT.

The CDR3 loop reads CASTPGQGTDTQYF. In DNA form, the CDR3 reads TGTGCCAGCACCCCCGGACAGGGAACAGATACGCAGTATTTT. This chain links TRBV6-6 with TRBJ2-3; TRBD1 agrees at 8 bases. Looked up from germline, CDR1 is MNHNY and CDR2 is SVGAGI (reference sequence). The CDR3 is made up of 14 amino acids. The V segment lost 7 bases and the J segment 3 bases; nucleotides outside the gene matches: 6.

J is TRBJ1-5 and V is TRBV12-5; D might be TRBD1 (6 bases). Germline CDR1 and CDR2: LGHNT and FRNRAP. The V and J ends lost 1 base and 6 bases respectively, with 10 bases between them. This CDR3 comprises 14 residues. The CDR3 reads CASGLGGDIQPQHF. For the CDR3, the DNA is TGTGCTAGTGGTTTGGGTGGGGACATTCAGCCCCAGCATTTT.

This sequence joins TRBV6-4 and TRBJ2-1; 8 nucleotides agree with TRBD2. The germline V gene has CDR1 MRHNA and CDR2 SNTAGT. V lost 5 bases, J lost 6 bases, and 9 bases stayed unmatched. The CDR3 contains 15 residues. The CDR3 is CASSQEITSGNEQFF. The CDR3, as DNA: TGTGCCAGCAGTCAGGAGATCACTAGCGGCAATGAGCAGTTCTTC.

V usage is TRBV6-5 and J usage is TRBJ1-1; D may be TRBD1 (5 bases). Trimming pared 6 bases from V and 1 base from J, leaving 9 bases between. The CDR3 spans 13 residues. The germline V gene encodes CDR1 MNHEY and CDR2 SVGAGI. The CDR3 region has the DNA TGTGCCAGCAGCTGGGACTCGAACACTGAAGCTTTCTTT. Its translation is CASSWDSNTEAFF.

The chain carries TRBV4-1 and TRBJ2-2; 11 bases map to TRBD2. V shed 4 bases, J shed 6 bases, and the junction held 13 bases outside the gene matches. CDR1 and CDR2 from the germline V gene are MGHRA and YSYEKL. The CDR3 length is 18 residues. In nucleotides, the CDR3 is TGCGCCAGCAGCCCTCGAGCAGGAGTAGCGGGGGGGCCCGGGGAGCTGTTTTTT. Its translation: CASSPRAGVAGGPGELFF.

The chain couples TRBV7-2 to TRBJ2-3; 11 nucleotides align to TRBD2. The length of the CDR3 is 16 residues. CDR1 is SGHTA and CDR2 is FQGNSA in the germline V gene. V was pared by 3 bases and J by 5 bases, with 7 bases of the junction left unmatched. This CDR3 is CASSFEIAGGEDTQYF. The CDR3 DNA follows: TGTGCCAGCAGCTTTGAGATAGCGGGGGGGGAAGATACGCAGTATTTT.

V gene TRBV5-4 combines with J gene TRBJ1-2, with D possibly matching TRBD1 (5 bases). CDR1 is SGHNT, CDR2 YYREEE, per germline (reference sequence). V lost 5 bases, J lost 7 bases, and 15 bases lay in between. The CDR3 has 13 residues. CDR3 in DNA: TGTGCCAGCAGACTAAGTGGCGGGGGTGGCTACACCTTC. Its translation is CASRLSGGGGYTF.

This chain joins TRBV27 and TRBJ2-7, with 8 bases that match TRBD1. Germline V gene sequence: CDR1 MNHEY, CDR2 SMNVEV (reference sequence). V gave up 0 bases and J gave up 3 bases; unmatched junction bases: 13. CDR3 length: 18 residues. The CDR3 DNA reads TGTGCCAGCAGTTTATCGGTGGTTGCAGGGACAGGAATCTACGAGCAGTACTTC. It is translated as CASSLSVVAGTGIYEQYF.

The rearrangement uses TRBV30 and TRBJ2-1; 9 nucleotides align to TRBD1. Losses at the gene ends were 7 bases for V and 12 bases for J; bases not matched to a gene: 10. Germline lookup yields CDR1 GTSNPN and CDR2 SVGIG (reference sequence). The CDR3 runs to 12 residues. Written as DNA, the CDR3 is TGTGCCTTCACAGGGGGCGAGGATAGGCAGTTCTTC. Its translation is CAFTGGEDRQFF.

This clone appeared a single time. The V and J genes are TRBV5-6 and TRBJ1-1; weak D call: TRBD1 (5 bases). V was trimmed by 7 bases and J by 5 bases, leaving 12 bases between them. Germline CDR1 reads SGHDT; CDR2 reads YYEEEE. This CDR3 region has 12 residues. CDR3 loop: CASLAGGTEAFF. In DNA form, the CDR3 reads TGTGCCAGCTTAGCCGGGGGGACTGAAGCTTTCTTT.

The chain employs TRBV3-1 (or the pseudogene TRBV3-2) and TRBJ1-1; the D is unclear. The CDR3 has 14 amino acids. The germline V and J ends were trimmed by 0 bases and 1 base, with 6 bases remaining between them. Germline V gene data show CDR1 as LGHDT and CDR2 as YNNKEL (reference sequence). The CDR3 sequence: CASSQDWRNTEAFF. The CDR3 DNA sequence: TGTGCCAGCAGCCAAGATTGGAGGAACACTGAAGCTTTCTTT.

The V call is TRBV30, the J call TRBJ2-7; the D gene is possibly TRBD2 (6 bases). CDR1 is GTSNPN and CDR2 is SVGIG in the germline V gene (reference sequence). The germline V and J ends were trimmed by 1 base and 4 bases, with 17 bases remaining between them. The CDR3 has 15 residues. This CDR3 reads CAWSETGRILYEQYV. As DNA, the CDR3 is TGTGCCTGGAGTGAAACGGGGAGGATATTGTACGAGCAGTACGTC.

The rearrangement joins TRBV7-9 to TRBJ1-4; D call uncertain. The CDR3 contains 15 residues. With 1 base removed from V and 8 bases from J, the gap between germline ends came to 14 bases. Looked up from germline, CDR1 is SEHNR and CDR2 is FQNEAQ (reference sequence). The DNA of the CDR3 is TGTGCCAGCAGCTTAGGAGGAGGGTTGGGAGAAAAACTGTTTTTT. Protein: CASSLGGGLGEKLFF.

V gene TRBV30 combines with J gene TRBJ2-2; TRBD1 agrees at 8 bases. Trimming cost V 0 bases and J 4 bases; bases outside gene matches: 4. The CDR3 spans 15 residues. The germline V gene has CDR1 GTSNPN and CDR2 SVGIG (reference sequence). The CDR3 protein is CAWSVGQGGTGELFF. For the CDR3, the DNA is TGTGCCTGGAGTGTCGGACAGGGCGGCACCGGGGAGCTGTTTTTT.

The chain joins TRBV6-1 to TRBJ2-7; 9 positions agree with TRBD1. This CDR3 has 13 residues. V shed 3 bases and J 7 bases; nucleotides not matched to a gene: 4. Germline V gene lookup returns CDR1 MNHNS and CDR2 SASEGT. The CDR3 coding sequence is TGTGCCAGCAGTGAGCGGGACAGGGAAGAGCAGTACGTC. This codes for CASSERDREEQYV.

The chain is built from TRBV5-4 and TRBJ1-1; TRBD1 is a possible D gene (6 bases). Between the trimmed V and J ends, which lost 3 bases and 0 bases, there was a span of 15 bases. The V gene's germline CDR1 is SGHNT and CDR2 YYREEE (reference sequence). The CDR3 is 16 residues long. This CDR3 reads CASSWGGPDLNTEAFF. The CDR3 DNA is TGTGCCAGCAGCTGGGGGGGCCCGGACCTGAACACTGAAGCTTTCTTT.

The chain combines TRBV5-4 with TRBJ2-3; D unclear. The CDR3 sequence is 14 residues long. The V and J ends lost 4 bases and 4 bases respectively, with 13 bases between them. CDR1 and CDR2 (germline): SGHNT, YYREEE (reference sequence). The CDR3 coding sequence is TGTGCCAGCAGCCCGGGTCAGAGGCCAGATACGCAGTATTTT. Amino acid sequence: CASSPGQRPDTQYF.